The next 17 T cell receptor beta chains were all read from a single sample in a study of blood T cell repertoires in COVID-19. This table comes from immunoSEQ multiplex PCR, and its TCRdb copy is limited to in-frame clones, with some not included. Of 89,000 or so clones listed, approximately 86% were seen once; the top ten hold 9.5% to 15%. Material: peripheral blood. These receptors all stem from a human donor in a cohort sampled during active COVID-19.

The chain uses TRBV7-2 and TRBJ2-2; D not resolved. This CDR3 has 14 residues. V dropped 4 bases and J dropped 1 base, with 7 bases sitting between them. Germline CDR1 SGHTA, CDR2 FQGNSA. The chain's CDR3 is CASSYRQNTGELFF. In DNA, the CDR3 is TGTGCCAGCAGCTATCGACAGAACACCGGGGAGCTGTTTTTT.

Ten or more counts support this clone. V is TRBV7-2 and J is TRBJ1-4, with 10 bases that match TRBD1. The junction had 4 bases not matched to a gene; V was cut back by 2 bases and J by 7 bases. The V gene's germline CDR1 is SGHTA and CDR2 FQGNSA. This CDR3 comprises 15 residues. CDR3 region: CASSLPTGGTEKLFF. DNA of the CDR3: TGTGCCAGCAGCTTACCGACAGGGGGCACTGAAAAACTGTTTTTT.

Notes on this clone: One junction end disagrees with the germline gene, perhaps due to a read error. The chain employs TRBV27 and TRBJ2-6; TRBD1 agrees at 7 bases. Per the germline V gene, CDR1 is MNHEY and CDR2 is SMNVEV (reference sequence). CDR3 size: 14 residues. DNA for the CDR3: TGTGCCAGCAGTTTAATCCAGGGGGTCAACGTCCTGACTTTC. The encoded protein is CASSLIQGVNVLTF. Full variable domain (remainder filled in from reference TRBV27 and TRBJ2-6): EAQVTQNPRYLITVTGKKLTVTCSQNMNHEYMSWYRQDPGLGLRQIYYSMNVEVTDKGDVPEGYKVSRKEKRNFPLILESPSPNQTSLYFCASSLIQGVNVLTFGAGSRLTVL.

J is TRBJ2-1 and V is TRBV7-2; D unclear. CDR1 and CDR2 from the germline V gene are SGHTA and FQGNSA. With 1 base removed from V and 12 bases from J, the gap between germline ends came to 10 bases. The length of the CDR3 is 12 residues. Here the CDR3 reads CASSLEDTMQFF. CDR3 sequence (DNA): TGTGCCAGCAGCTTAGAGGATACTATGCAGTTCTTC.

The chain uses TRBV5-8 and TRBJ1-2, with TRBD1 as a possible D gene (6 bases). V lost 1 base and J lost 4, with 8 bases in between. The CDR3 has 13 residues. CDR1 and CDR2 (germline): SGHTS, YDEGEE. In DNA form, the CDR3 reads TGTGCCAGCAGCTTGTTACAGGGCTATGGCTACACCTTC. Translation: CASSLLQGYGYTF.

This chain joins TRBV29-1 and TRBJ2-7, with a tentative D call TRBD1 (5 bases). The germline V gene has CDR1 SQVTM and CDR2 ANQGSEA. The CDR3 length is 14 residues. V shed 5 bases and J shed 4 bases, with 18 bases lying between them. CDR3 amino acids: CSVRPMTANYEQYF. The CDR3 DNA sequence: TGCAGCGTTCGCCCCATGACAGCGAATTACGAGCAGTACTTC.

This chain links TRBV4-3 with TRBJ2-7, with 8 bases lining up with TRBD1. The CDR3 extends over 15 amino acids. The V segment lost 0 bases and the J segment 7 bases; nucleotides outside the gene matches: 8. CDR1 is LGHNA and CDR2 is YSLEER in the germline V gene. In DNA, the CDR3 is TGCGCCAGCAGCCAAGATCTGGGAACAGGGGGTGAGCAGTACTTC. This codes for CASSQDLGTGGEQYF.

This clone was counted a single time. The chain recombines TRBV9 with TRBJ1-5; weak D call: TRBD1 (5 bases). From germline, CDR1 is SGDLS and CDR2 YYNGEE. The CDR3 extends over 15 amino acids. The ends were cut back, 3 bases at V and 5 bases at J, with 15 bases in the middle. CDR3 in DNA: TGTGCCAGCAGCGAGGAGGGGCAGGGTTATCAGCCCCAGCATTTT. Protein: CASSEEGQGYQPQHF.

This clone has just a few counts. The CDR3 bases are TGTGCCAGCAGCTACGGGACTAGCGGGAGGGTGGGAGAGCAGTACTTC. Translating it yields CASSYGTSGRVGEQYF. The chain is built from TRBV5-6 and TRBJ2-7, with 16 positions matching TRBD2. Germline V gene sequence: CDR1 SGHDT, CDR2 YYEEEE. The CDR3 contains 16 residues. The V and J ends lost 3 bases and 7 bases, in that order; junction bases with no gene match: 7.

The genes are TRBV7-2 and TRBJ2-1, with D possibly matching TRBD1 (6 bases). This CDR3 comprises 16 residues. CDR1 is SGHTA, CDR2 FQGNSA, per germline. Trimming pared 5 bases from V and 0 bases from J, leaving 14 bases between. The CDR3 sequence: CASSPRQVGSYNEQFF. CDR3 sequence (DNA): TGTGCCAGCAGCCCTAGACAGGTGGGCTCCTACAATGAGCAGTTCTTC.

J is TRBJ2-7 and V is TRBV7-8, with a possible D match to TRBD1 (6 bases). The V gene lost 1 base and the J gene lost 7 bases, with 11 bases spanning the gap. The CDR3 loop spans 13 amino acids. Per germline, CDR1 SGHVS and CDR2 FQNEAQ. In nucleotides, the CDR3 is TGTGCCAGCAGCTTAGGTCCCAGGGGAGAGCAGTACTTC. Its translation: CASSLGPRGEQYF.

V usage is TRBV4-1 and J usage is TRBJ2-1, with 10 bases identical to TRBD2. V gave up 1 base and J gave up 3 bases; unmatched junction bases: 0. Germline-derived CDR1 and CDR2 are MGHRA and YSYEKL. The CDR3 has 15 residues. CDR3 in DNA: TGCGCCAGCAGCCAAGCTAGCGGGGGCTACAATGAGCAGTTCTTC. Encoded protein: CASSQASGGYNEQFF.

This chain uses TRBV7-2 with TRBJ1-1, with 10 bases lining up with TRBD1. Per the germline V gene, CDR1 is SGHTA and CDR2 is FQGNSA. This CDR3 is built from 14 residues. J gave up 5 bases and V 5 bases, and 5 bases lay outside the gene matches. CDR3 in amino acids: CASSRDRGQTEAFF. The DNA for the CDR3 is TGTGCCAGCAGCCGCGACAGGGGGCAGACTGAAGCTTTCTTT.

V and J are TRBV6-5 and TRBJ1-1, with D possibly matching TRBD1 (5 bases). Per the germline V gene, CDR1 is MNHEY and CDR2 is SVGAGI. V lost 7 bases and J lost 3, with 18 bases in between. This CDR3 is built from 15 residues. The CDR3 protein is CASNSGGRVDTEAFF. CDR3 coding DNA: TGTGCCAGCAACTCGGGAGGCAGGGTGGACACTGAAGCTTTCTTT.

The CDR3: CASSDRTGTPYQPQHF. CDR3 nucleotide sequence: TGTGCCAGTAGTGACCGAACCGGGACACCTTATCAGCCCCAGCATTTT. This chain links TRBV19 with TRBJ1-5; possibly TRBD1 for D (6 bases). Trimming pared 5 bases from V and 5 bases from J, leaving 19 bases between. Germline V gene data show CDR1 as LNHDA and CDR2 as SQIVND (reference sequence). This CDR3 region has 16 residues.

As regards this clone: The junction differs from germline at one of its ends, possibly a read error. V and J are TRBV7-2 and TRBJ2-7, with a tentative D call TRBD2 (7 bases). The germline CDR1 and CDR2 sequences are SGHTA and FQGNSA. The CDR3 has 15 residues. As DNA, the CDR3 is TGTGCGAGCATGGGGGGGCCTCCAGTGCCCTACGAGCAGTACTTC. Its translation is CASMGGPPVPYEQYF.

The chain recombines TRBV19 with TRBJ1-5, with D hard to call. Trimming took off 7 bases at V and 1 base at J, with 20 bases between the two ends. The CDR3 is made up of 17 amino acids. Germline assignment: CDR1 LNHDA and CDR2 SQIVND (reference sequence). CDR3 nucleotides: TGTGCCAGTACCTCCACCTGGGGAGGTGGGAGCAATCAGCCCCAGCATTTT. Translated, it gives CASTSTWGGGSNQPQHF.